This entry features one T cell receptor (beta chain) sequence. The data are from a study of blood T cell repertoires in COVID-19. Original methodology: The authors estimated nucleated cell counts from reference gene primer amplification. Sequencing used immunoSEQ multiplex PCR; TCRdb keeps in-frame clones, though not all of them. V and J calls plus clone size are reproduced from that table; the DNA served to infer D and trimming. Of fewer than 200,000 clones in the sample, 75% to 90% were seen once. This CDR3 is built from 13 residues. Germline-derived CDR1 and CDR2 are SGHTA and FQGNSA. Unmatched junction bases numbered 1, after V lost 4 bases and J lost 4 bases.

Sequencing was done on a sample of peripheral blood. The sequence derives from a woman older than 75 with active or convalescent COVID-19. The chain employs TRBV7-2 and TRBJ1-5; TRBD1 matches 7 bases. DNA for the CDR3: TGTGCCAGCAGCTCGGGACAGAATCAGCCCCAGCATTTT. This gives the protein CASSSGQNQPQHF.